These 10 T cell receptor beta chains originate from one sample sequenced in a study of beta chain features in type 1 diabetes. Whole-study findings and limits: All four CD4+ subsets from Type 1 diabetes patients carried moderately but significantly shorter TCRB CDR3s.

Expressed TCRB transcripts were sequenced because the isolated RNA had all been reverse transcribed beforehand. Clones were read by immunoSEQ multiplex PCR, and TCRdb kept only the in-frame ones, dropping some. The repertoire consists of 640,000 or so clones, with roughly 13% occurring once and the leading ten covering about 0.02%. These receptors' targets are unknown. Input material: naive CD4+ T cells from blood. The receptors here all came from a man aged 18-30 years with type 1 diabetes.

This chain connects TRBV10-3 to TRBJ1-6; D possibly corresponds to TRBD1 (6 bases). CDR3 length equals 15 residues. The ends were cut back, 11 bases at V and 4 bases at J, with 18 bases in the middle. Germline V gene lookup returns CDR1 ENHRY and CDR2 SYGVKD. The DNA for the CDR3 is TGTGCCGCTCAGGGAGGGGGGGAATATAATTCACCCCTCCACTTT. Its protein product is CAAQGGGEYNSPLHF.

This clone occurred a few times. CDR3 region: CASSESSGVGGTDTQYF. The CDR3 region has the DNA TGTGCCAGCAGTGAATCGTCAGGGGTGGGAGGCACAGATACGCAGTATTTT. The chain couples TRBV25-1 to TRBJ2-3, with D perhaps matching TRBD1 (6 bases). V was shortened by 1 base and J by 1 base, with 15 bases between the two germline ends. The CDR3 contains 17 residues. Germline V lookup: CDR1 MGHDK, CDR2 SYGVNS.

The chain combines TRBV19 with TRBJ2-1; a weak D match, TRBD1 (7 bases). V was shortened by 5 bases and J by 1 base, with 12 bases between the two germline ends. Germline-derived CDR1 and CDR2 are LNHDA and SQIVND (reference sequence). CDR3 length equals 15 residues. DNA of the CDR3: TGTGCCAGTAGTTCGGAGGGGGCATCCTACAATGAGCAGTTCTTC. Translating it yields CASSSEGASYNEQFF.

This clone has just a few counts. The chain combines TRBV19 with TRBJ2-1; D remains unclear. V was clipped by 4 bases and J by 1 base, with 5 bases between them. This CDR3 has 13 amino acids. The germline CDR1 and CDR2 sequences are LNHDA and SQIVND (reference sequence). For the CDR3, the DNA is TGTGCCAGTAGTAGGCAGTCCTACAATGAGCAGTTCTTC. It yields the protein CASSRQSYNEQFF.

This clone was observed a handful of times. The genes are TRBV29-1 and TRBJ1-1; D is ambiguous. Looked up from germline, CDR1 is SQVTM and CDR2 is ANQGSEA. The V and J ends lost 1 base and 3 bases respectively, with 9 bases between them. CDR3 length: 13 residues. The chain's CDR3 is CSVEGNGDTEAFF. CDR3 nucleotides: TGCAGCGTTGAAGGGAATGGGGACACTGAAGCTTTCTTT.

V usage is TRBV7-7 and J usage is TRBJ2-2; D call uncertain. The V gene's germline CDR1 is SSHAT and CDR2 FNYEAQ (reference sequence). With 5 bases removed from V and 0 bases from J, the gap between germline ends came to 10 bases. The CDR3 is made up of 15 amino acids. The CDR3 here is CASSPVNANTGELFF. Written as DNA, the CDR3 is TGTGCCAGCAGCCCAGTAAACGCGAACACCGGGGAGCTGTTTTTT.

The chain links TRBV28 to TRBJ2-3; 9 bases match TRBD1. Germline trimming cut 4 bases from V and 3 bases from J; bases unmatched to any gene: 11. Germline CDR1 and CDR2: MDHEN and SYDVKM. This CDR3 is built from 17 residues. The CDR3 region is CASSSPGQGRSTDTQYF. The CDR3 DNA reads as TGTGCCAGCAGTTCCCCGGGACAGGGACGATCAACAGATACGCAGTATTTT.

V and J are TRBV7-2 and TRBJ1-4; unclear D gene. Trimming took off 5 bases at V and 8 bases at J, with 12 bases between the two ends. This CDR3 region has 13 residues. Germline lookup yields CDR1 SGHTA and CDR2 FQGNSA. As DNA, the CDR3 is TGTGCCAGCAGCCTGAACATGGCGGAAAAACTGTTTTTT. The encoded protein is CASSLNMAEKLFF.

This CDR3 is CASSLDRAYGYTF. CDR3 nucleotides: TGTGCCAGCAGCCTTGACAGGGCCTATGGCTACACCTTC. The gene calls are TRBV7-8 and TRBJ1-2, with TRBD1 identical over 7 bases. Per the germline V gene, CDR1 is SGHVS and CDR2 is FQNEAQ. Trimming cost V 5 bases and J 4 bases; bases outside gene matches: 4. CDR3 length: 13 residues.

J is TRBJ2-5 and V is TRBV19; D remains unclear. CDR1 is LNHDA and CDR2 is SQIVND in the germline V gene (reference sequence). Trimming took 3 bases from V and 3 from J, leaving 8 bases between them. The CDR3 has 13 amino acids. CDR3 residues: CASSIVREETQYF. CDR3 nucleotides: TGTGCCAGTAGTATTGTAAGAGAAGAGACCCAGTACTTC.